This is a list of T cell receptor beta chains from one sample in a study of response to subunit inactivated influenza vaccine. TCRdb redid the calling of the RT-PCR reads with MiXCR, one entry per CDR3 protein. The sample holds around 750,000 distinct CDR3 sequences, 21% seen once. Source: PBMCs from blood, taken roughly 5 days after vaccination. Receptors were obtained from a middle-aged man who received an inactivated influenza vaccine. The CDR3 runs from the conserved cysteine through the conserved F or W. The order of the fields is CDR3 DNA, CDR3 protein, J gene, D gene, clone size, V gene. The D gene is left open where the match is weak. Clone sizes are given selectively: once, few, many, or a class where the clone is expanded.

DNA: TGCAGCGTTGAAGGTTCCAGGGGGCGGTACGAGCAGTACTTC
CDR3: CSVEGSRGRYEQYF
J: TRBJ2-7
D: TRBD1
size: few
V: TRBV29-1

DNA: TGCAGTGCATCCGTTGGAGTGACAGATACGCAGTATTTT
CDR3: CSASVGVTDTQYF
J: TRBJ2-3
D: -
size: -
V: TRBV20-1

DNA: TGTGCCAGCAGCCAAAGCCCCGCGCGGGGCGTCGAGCAGTACTTC
CDR3: CASSQSPARGVEQYF
J: TRBJ2-7
D: -
size: -
V: TRBV7-2

DNA: TGTGCCATCAGTGATCGGGTCGACAAGATACATACGCAGTATTTT
CDR3: CAISDRVDKIHTQYF
J: TRBJ2-3
D: -
size: -
V: TRBV10-3

DNA: TGTGCCAGCACCCAGGGACAGGGGAATTCACCCCTCCACTTT
CDR3: CASTQGQGNSPLHF
J: TRBJ1-6
D: TRBD1
size: -
V: TRBV5-6

DNA: TGTGCCAGCACCCCAACCCGGGGGGCGGGGGAAAAACTGTTTTTT
CDR3: CASTPTRGAGEKLFF
J: TRBJ1-4
D: -
size: -
V: TRBV11-2

DNA: TGTGCCAGCAGCTCCGTCAGGGTTCGTAATTCACCCCTCCACTTT
CDR3: CASSSVRVRNSPLHF
J: TRBJ1-6
D: -
size: few
V: TRBV11-2

DNA: TGTGCCAGCAGTTTATGGGGGGGCGGTAATCGTGATACGCAGTATTTT
CDR3: CASSLWGGGNRDTQYF
J: TRBJ2-3
D: -
size: -
V: TRBV28

DNA: TGTGCCACCAGGGACACCACAGATACGCAGTATTTT
CDR3: CATRDTTDTQYF
J: TRBJ2-3
D: -
size: few
V: TRBV24-1

DNA: TGCAGTGCGGGGGGGGCTCCGGGCCTGAGAGAGACCCAGTACTTC
CDR3: CSAGGAPGLRETQYF
J: TRBJ2-5
D: -
size: -
V: TRBV20-1

DNA: TGCAGTGCTAGTGTAGCGGGCACAGATACGCAGTATTTT
CDR3: CSASVAGTDTQYF
J: TRBJ2-3
D: -
size: many
V: TRBV20-1

DNA: TGTGCCACCAGCAGAGACAGGGGGCGAAGCTATGGCTACACCTTC
CDR3: CATSRDRGRSYGYTF
J: TRBJ1-2
D: TRBD1
size: -
V: TRBV15

DNA: TGTGCCAGCAGCCCGGGTGCAGCCGGGGAGCTGTTTTTT
CDR3: CASSPGAAGELFF
J: TRBJ2-2
D: -
size: few
V: TRBV6-2/TRBV6-3

DNA: TGCAGCGTTCTTCTGATGAGGAGCTCCTACGAGCAGTACTTC
CDR3: CSVLLMRSSYEQYF
J: TRBJ2-7
D: -
size: -
V: TRBV29-1

DNA: TGTGCCACCAGTGATACCACGGGACTAGCGAACCAAGAGACCCAGTACTTC
CDR3: CATSDTTGLANQETQYF
J: TRBJ2-5
D: TRBD2
size: -
V: TRBV24-1

DNA: TGCGCCAGCAGCTTTTACGGGGGCTCCTACGAGCAGTACTTC
CDR3: CASSFYGGSYEQYF
J: TRBJ2-7
D: -
size: many
V: TRBV5-1

DNA: TGTGCCAGCACTTTTAGCGGGCAGAGCTCCTACAATGAGCAGTTCTTC
CDR3: CASTFSGQSSYNEQFF
J: TRBJ2-1
D: TRBD2
size: few
V: TRBV12-3/TRBV12-4

DNA: TGTGCCAGCAGACTTGGACTACAGGGGTTTGCCTACGAGCAGTACTTC
CDR3: CASRLGLQGFAYEQYF
J: TRBJ2-7
D: -
size: -
V: TRBV5-5

DNA: TGTGCCAGCAGTTTGGAAGGGAAGATTGCCTACGAGCAGTACTTC
CDR3: CASSLEGKIAYEQYF
J: TRBJ2-7
D: -
size: -
V: TRBV28

DNA: TGCAGTGCAACTCAGGGGGAAATACAAGAGACCCAGTACTTC
CDR3: CSATQGEIQETQYF
J: TRBJ2-5
D: TRBD1
size: -
V: TRBV20-1

DNA: TGTGCCAGCAGCCAAGATTGGCGGAGCAGCACAGATACGCAGTATTTT
CDR3: CASSQDWRSSTDTQYF
J: TRBJ2-3
D: -
size: -
V: TRBV4-2

DNA: TGCAGTGCTAGGACAGACTCCTACGAGCAGTACTTC
CDR3: CSARTDSYEQYF
J: TRBJ2-7
D: -
size: -
V: TRBV20-1

DNA: TGTGCCAGCAGTTACCGTCCGGGACGTAATAGCAATCAGCCCCAGCATTTT
CDR3: CASSYRPGRNSNQPQHF
J: TRBJ1-5
D: -
size: -
V: TRBV6-5

DNA: TGCAGTGCTAGAGAGGCCTCCTTCCCTGTGCAGTTCTTC
CDR3: CSAREASFPVQFF
J: TRBJ2-1
D: -
size: -
V: TRBV20-1

DNA: TGTGCCAGCAGCCCGGACTTCTACGAGCAGTACTTC
CDR3: CASSPDFYEQYF
J: TRBJ2-7
D: -
size: many
V: TRBV18

DNA: TGTGCCATCAGAGGCGGACAGGGGGCATCGTCCGGGGCCAACGTCCTGACTTTC
CDR3: CAIRGGQGASSGANVLTF
J: TRBJ2-6
D: TRBD1
size: many
V: TRBV10-3

DNA: TGTGCCAGCAATCTCGGGATGGATACGCAGTATTTT
CDR3: CASNLGMDTQYF
J: TRBJ2-3
D: -
size: once
V: TRBV2

DNA: TGTGCCAGCAGTTTAGAGGAGGCCGGTATGAAGACCCAGTACTTC
CDR3: CASSLEEAGMKTQYF
J: TRBJ2-5
D: -
size: many
V: TRBV12-3/TRBV12-4

DNA: TGTGCCAGCAGCATCCTAGGGACCTACGAGCAGTACTTC
CDR3: CASSILGTYEQYF
J: TRBJ2-7
D: -
size: many
V: TRBV7-2

DNA: TGTGCCAGCAGCCCCTTGTGGGGGGGAAGCCCAGAGACCCAGTACTTC
CDR3: CASSPLWGGSPETQYF
J: TRBJ2-5
D: TRBD2
size: -
V: TRBV4-2

DNA: TGCGCCAGCAGCGGGGCCCGGGCGAGGACCGGGGAGCTGTTTTTT
CDR3: CASSGARARTGELFF
J: TRBJ2-2
D: -
size: -
V: TRBV5-1

DNA: TGCGCCAGCAGCTTGGGCGACGGGCAGGGGGCCTTGGGTACGCAGTATTTT
CDR3: CASSLGDGQGALGTQYF
J: TRBJ2-3
D: TRBD1
size: -
V: TRBV5-1

DNA: TGTGCCAGCAGCCGGGGTTGGGGCAATCAGCCCCAGCATTTT
CDR3: CASSRGWGNQPQHF
J: TRBJ1-5
D: -
size: few
V: TRBV7-2

DNA: TGCAGTGCCTCGCCCGGGACTAGGAATTCACCCCTCCACTTT
CDR3: CSASPGTRNSPLHF
J: TRBJ1-6
D: -
size: many
V: TRBV20-1

DNA: TGCAGTGCCCGCTGGGCTAGCGGGGTCTCAATTAGCACAGATACGCAGTATTTT
CDR3: CSARWASGVSISTDTQYF
J: TRBJ2-3
D: TRBD2
size: -
V: TRBV20-1

DNA: TGTGCCAGCAGGGTAGGGGGACTAGGGGGTTACAATGAGCAGTTCTTC
CDR3: CASRVGGLGGYNEQFF
J: TRBJ2-1
D: TRBD2
size: -
V: TRBV9

DNA: TGTGCCAGTGGGGGTCAGCCTAACTATGGCTACACCTTC
CDR3: CASGGQPNYGYTF
J: TRBJ1-2
D: -
size: -
V: TRBV7-8

DNA: TGCGCCAGCAGCTTGGACGGCAGAAATTCACCCCTCCACTTT
CDR3: CASSLDGRNSPLHF
J: TRBJ1-6
D: -
size: many
V: TRBV5-1

DNA: TGTGCCAGCAGTCGGGCCCTGAACACCGGGGAGCTGTTTTTT
CDR3: CASSRALNTGELFF
J: TRBJ2-2
D: -
size: -
V: TRBV6-1

DNA: TGCAGTGCTAGGACTGGTGACAGCGGGAGTGTCACCGGGGAGCTGTTTTTT
CDR3: CSARTGDSGSVTGELFF
J: TRBJ2-2
D: TRBD2
size: -
V: TRBV20-1

DNA: TGTGCCAGCACTCTGACTAGGGAAGAGACCCAGTACTTC
CDR3: CASTLTREETQYF
J: TRBJ2-5
D: -
size: -
V: TRBV2

DNA: TGTGCCAGCAGTCGGGCAGGGGGCATTGTCTATGGCTACACCTTC
CDR3: CASSRAGGIVYGYTF
J: TRBJ1-2
D: TRBD1
size: -
V: TRBV12-3/TRBV12-4

DNA: TGCAGTGCTAGAGATCCAGGTGTCTACGAGCAGTACTTC
CDR3: CSARDPGVYEQYF
J: TRBJ2-7
D: -
size: -
V: TRBV20-1

DNA: TGTGCCAGCAGTGCCGTCGGGGTTGGGGAAGACGAGCAGTACTTC
CDR3: CASSAVGVGEDEQYF
J: TRBJ2-7
D: -
size: few
V: TRBV12-3/TRBV12-4

DNA: TGTGCCAGCAGCAGACAGGGGGCACGAGGAACCGGGGAGCTGTTTTTT
CDR3: CASSRQGARGTGELFF
J: TRBJ2-2
D: TRBD1
size: few
V: TRBV5-4

DNA: TGTGCCAGCAGCCTCTGGGGGGCGGCTCAAGAGACCCAGTACTTC
CDR3: CASSLWGAAQETQYF
J: TRBJ2-5
D: -
size: few
V: TRBV9

DNA: TGTGCCAGCAGCCCAAGTGGGGCAGGGACTGCTGAAGCTTTCTTT
CDR3: CASSPSGAGTAEAFF
J: TRBJ1-1
D: -
size: -
V: TRBV3-1

DNA: TGTGCCAGCGCGGTCAACTCCTACAATGAGCAGTTCTTC
CDR3: CASAVNSYNEQFF
J: TRBJ2-1
D: -
size: -
V: TRBV7-8

DNA: TGCAGTGCTCCGACTAGCGACCAAGAGACCCAGTACTTC
CDR3: CSAPTSDQETQYF
J: TRBJ2-5
D: TRBD2
size: -
V: TRBV20-1

DNA: TGTGCCATCAGTGAACAGGGCCAAGAGACCCAGTACTTC
CDR3: CAISEQGQETQYF
J: TRBJ2-5
D: -
size: few
V: TRBV10-3